A single sample is the source of the 2 T cell receptor beta chains below, sequenced in a study of CD8+CD57+ T cells in acquired aplastic anemia. Genomic DNA templated the TCR beta VDJ and CDR3 profiling. MiXCR, run by TCRdb on the reads, gives a single entry per CDR3 protein. The data show about 81,000 distinct CDR3 sequences, with around 42% seen just once and approximately 70% held by the top ten. Sequences were obtained from sorted CD4+, CD8+, or CD8+CD57+ T cells (not recorded which) from PBMCs. These receptors all stem from a human donor in good health, serving as a control.

The rearrangement links TRBV10-3 to TRBJ2-3; no clear D. The CDR3 covers 15 residues. CDR1 is ENHRY, CDR2 SYGVKD, per germline. V lost 2 bases, J lost 2 bases, and 11 bases lay in between. The CDR3 DNA sequence: TGTGCCATCAGTGAGAACACACCATACACAGATACGCAGTATTTT. As protein: CAISENTPYTDTQYF.

The genes are TRBV28 and TRBJ1-6, with 8 positions matching TRBD1. Germline CDR1 MDHEN, CDR2 SYDVKM. Trimming took 3 bases from V and 8 from J; bases not matched to a gene: 3. The CDR3 consists of 14 residues. CDR3: CASSLTGEYSPLHF. The CDR3 DNA follows: TGTGCCAGCAGTTTGACAGGGGAATATTCACCCCTCCACTTT.